These 16 T cell receptor beta chains came from one sample sequenced in a study of patients and donors after allogeneic stem cell transplantation (TCRdb year 2020). The method behind the library was RT-PCR. The run used a NextSeq 550. The public reads were reanalyzed by TCRdb: fastp trimming at Q25, MiXCR alignment, in-frame beta chains only. Entries that share a CDR3 protein sequence are merged under the most common genes and DNA. This sample lists about 16,000 distinct CDR3 sequences; under 30% were detected once. Together, the top ten hold about 35% of the sample. Sequencing input: blood, either unsorted or a sorted T cell fraction (not recorded which). These receptors came from a human donor who was either an allogeneic HSCT recipient or a stem cell or donor lymphocyte infusion donor (not recorded which). It is not recorded whose cells these are; they may come from a transplant donor.

Only a few counts were recorded for this clonotype. The V and J genes are TRBV24-1 and TRBJ2-1; TRBD1 matches at 8 bases. Germline V gene lookup returns CDR1 KGHDR and CDR2 SFDVKD. The junction had 9 bases not matched to a gene; V was cut back by 4 bases and J by 5 bases. The CDR3 is 16 residues long. The CDR3 here is CATSDRTGTGHNEQFF. The CDR3 DNA reads TGTGCCACCAGTGACCGAACCGGGACAGGTCACAATGAGCAGTTCTTC.

This clonotype is termed medium-sized. V usage is TRBV10-3 and J usage is TRBJ1-6, with 8 positions matching TRBD1. Germline trimming cut 6 bases from V and 5 bases from J; bases unmatched to any gene: 3. This CDR3 comprises 14 residues. The germline V gene encodes CDR1 ENHRY and CDR2 SYGVKD. CDR3 amino acids: CAIRRTGNNSPLHF. The CDR3 DNA reads as TGTGCCATCAGACGGACAGGGAATAATTCACCCCTCCACTTT.

This clonotype was recorded many times. The chain couples TRBV12-3 or TRBV12-4 to TRBJ1-6; D not resolved. The CDR3 is 12 amino acids. Trimming left V 5 bases short and J 13 bases short, with 12 bases between. The CDR3 sequence: CASSPRLRPLHF. Here the CDR3 DNA reads TGTGCCAGCAGTCCTCGCTTAAGGCCCCTCCACTTT.

In its sample, this clonotype is medium-sized (0.01 to 0.1%). The chain is built from TRBV4-2 and TRBJ2-7, with D possibly matching TRBD1 (6 bases). The length of the CDR3 is 15 residues. Germline CDR1 LGHNA, CDR2 YNFKEQ. V was trimmed by 0 bases and J by 0 bases, leaving 9 bases between them. In nucleotides, the CDR3 is TGTGCCAGCAGCCAAGAAGACAGGAGCTCCTACGAGCAGTACTTC. Its translation: CASSQEDRSSYEQYF.

The chain combines TRBV27 with TRBJ1-5, with TRBD1 identical over 7 bases. Losses at the gene ends were 2 bases for V and 6 bases for J; bases not matched to a gene: 4. In germline, CDR1 is MNHEY, CDR2 SMNVEV (reference sequence). CDR3 length: 14 amino acids. The CDR3 spells CASSLEGARQPQHF. CDR3 nucleotides: TGTGCCAGCAGTTTAGAGGGGGCACGTCAGCCCCAGCATTTT.

This clonotype came up a few times. The germline gene is not matched at one end of the junction; a read error may be the cause. This sequence joins TRBV10-3 and TRBJ2-7; the D gene is possibly TRBD1 (6 bases). Germline CDR1 ENHRY, CDR2 SYGVKD. This CDR3 has 12 residues. CDR3 region: CAISESGRGSSF. CDR3 bases: TGTGCCATCAGTGAGTCCGGCAGGGGCAGTTCCTTC.

This clonotype has just a few counts. The chain links TRBV4-2 to TRBJ1-2; D is ambiguous. The germline gives CDR1 LGHNA, CDR2 YNFKEQ. This CDR3 comprises 13 residues. Trimming took off 4 bases at V and 5 bases at J, with 11 bases between the two ends. The DNA of the CDR3 is TGTGCCAGCAGCCCAAGTGTGGAGTATGGCTACACCTTC. This encodes CASSPSVEYGYTF.

The rearrangement links TRBV9 to TRBJ1-1, with TRBD1 as a possible D gene (5 bases). Germline CDR1 SGDLS, CDR2 YYNGEE. This CDR3 contains 14 residues. V shed 2 bases and J shed 4 bases, with 12 bases lying between them. The CDR3 protein is CASSVSGRATEAFF. CDR3 nucleotide sequence: TGTGCCAGCAGCGTCTCAGGGAGGGCCACTGAAGCTTTCTTT.

The chain joins TRBV7-2 to TRBJ1-1, with D possibly matching TRBD1 (6 bases). The germline V and J ends were trimmed by 5 bases and 4 bases, with 20 bases remaining between them. This CDR3 comprises 16 residues. Germline CDR1 SGHTA, CDR2 FQGNSA. This CDR3 reads CASSPMGRVRGTEAFF. CDR3 bases: TGTGCCAGCAGCCCCATGGGCAGGGTCAGGGGCACTGAAGCTTTCTTT. Combining the CDR3 with reference TRBV7-2 and TRBJ1-1 gives the whole variable domain GAGVSQSPSNKVTEKGKDVELRCDPISGHTALYWYRQSLGQGLEFLIYFQGNSAPDKSGLPSDRFSAERTGGSVSTLTIQRTQQEDSAVYLCASSPMGRVRGTEAFFGQGTRLTVV.

This clonotype counts as medium-sized. The V call is TRBV5-6, the J call TRBJ1-4; no clear D gene. Germline V gives CDR1 SGHDT, CDR2 YYEEEE. Trimming left V 4 bases short and J 8 bases short, with 21 bases between. The CDR3 length is 16 residues. The CDR3 coding sequence is TGTGCCAGCAGCGGACGGTATTGGGGAGGCGGCGAAAAACTGTTTTTT. Its translation is CASSGRYWGGGEKLFF.

The V call is TRBV7-9, the J call TRBJ1-3; D ambiguous. Trimming took off 6 bases at V and 0 bases at J, with 9 bases between the two ends. The CDR3 consists of 14 residues. Germline V gives CDR1 SEHNR, CDR2 FQNEAQ (reference sequence). This CDR3 reads CASSLGISGNTIYF. Written as DNA, the CDR3 is TGTGCCAGCAGTCTGGGTATCTCTGGAAACACCATATATTTT.

A few counts support this clonotype. The chain recombines TRBV3-1 with TRBJ1-3, with 8 bases matching TRBD1. This CDR3 spans 15 amino acids. Germline CDR1 is LGHDT and CDR2 is YNNKEL (reference sequence). With V trimmed by 4 bases and J by 3 bases, 5 bases remained unmatched. CDR3 in amino acids: CASSLGQGGGNTIYF. CDR3 nucleotides: TGTGCCAGCAGCCTCGGACAGGGCGGTGGAAACACCATATATTTT. The full variable domain, rest sourced from reference TRBV3-1 and TRBJ1-3, is DTAVSQTPKYLVTQMGNDKSIKCEQNLGHDTMYWYKQDSKKFLKIMFSYNNKELIINETVPNRFSPKSPDKAHLNLHINSLELGDSAVYFCASSLGQGGGNTIYFGEGSWLTVV.

In this sample, this clonotype turned up a few times. V is TRBV15 and J is TRBJ1-3; perhaps TRBD1 as D (6 bases). Germline V gene data show CDR1 as LNHNV and CDR2 as YYDKDF (reference sequence). V was cut by 1 base and J by 0 bases, with 10 bases left in between. The CDR3 has 16 residues. DNA of the CDR3: TGTGCCACCAGCAGAGCAGGGGTTTTCTCTGGAAACACCATATATTTT. Its translation: CATSRAGVFSGNTIYF.

In its sample, this clonotype ranks as medium-sized. The V and J genes are TRBV15 and TRBJ1-5, with D tentatively TRBD1 (5 bases). The CDR3 runs to 16 residues. Trimming stripped 0 bases from V and 7 bases from J, with 16 bases between. CDR1 LNHNV and CDR2 YYDKDF come from the germline V gene (reference sequence). The CDR3 is CATSREIGVWDQPQHF. DNA of the CDR3: TGTGCCACCAGCAGAGAGATCGGGGTTTGGGACCAGCCCCAGCATTTT.

This chain joins TRBV25-1 and TRBJ1-2, with 10 bases aligning to TRBD1. This CDR3 spans 14 amino acids. Germline lookup yields CDR1 MGHDK and CDR2 SYGVNS. V was pared by 4 bases and J by 3 bases, with 2 bases of the junction left unmatched. The CDR3 bases are TGTGCCAGCAGTGGGGACAGGGGTTACTATGGCTACACCTTC. The encoded protein is CASSGDRGYYGYTF.

The chain carries TRBV4-2 and TRBJ1-2; no reliable D call. Trimming left V 1 base short and J 4 bases short, with 10 bases between. Germline CDR1 reads LGHNA; CDR2 reads YNFKEQ. The CDR3 extends over 14 amino acids. CDR3 region: CASSQVAGTYGYTF. Written as DNA, the CDR3 is TGTGCCAGCAGCCAAGTTGCGGGTACCTATGGCTACACCTTC.